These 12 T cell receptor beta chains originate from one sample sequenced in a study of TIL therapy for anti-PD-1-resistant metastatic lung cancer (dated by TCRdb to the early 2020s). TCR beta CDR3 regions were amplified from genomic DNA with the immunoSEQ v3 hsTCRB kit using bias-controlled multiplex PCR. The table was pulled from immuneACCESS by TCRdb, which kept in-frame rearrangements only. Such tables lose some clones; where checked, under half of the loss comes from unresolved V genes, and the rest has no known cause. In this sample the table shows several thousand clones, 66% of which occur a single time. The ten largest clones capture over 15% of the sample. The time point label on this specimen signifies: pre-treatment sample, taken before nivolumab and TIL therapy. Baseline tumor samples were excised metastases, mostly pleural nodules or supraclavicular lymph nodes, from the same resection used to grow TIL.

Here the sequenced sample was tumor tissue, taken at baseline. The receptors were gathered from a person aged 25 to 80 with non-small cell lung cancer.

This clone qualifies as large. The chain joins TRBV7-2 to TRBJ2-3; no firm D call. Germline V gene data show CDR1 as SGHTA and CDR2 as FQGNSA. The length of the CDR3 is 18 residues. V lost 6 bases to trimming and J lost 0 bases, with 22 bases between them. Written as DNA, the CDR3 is TGTGCCAGCAGTTCTGAGGAGACCTTCGTGGGTAGCACAGATACGCAGTATTTT. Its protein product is CASSSEETFVGSTDTQYF.

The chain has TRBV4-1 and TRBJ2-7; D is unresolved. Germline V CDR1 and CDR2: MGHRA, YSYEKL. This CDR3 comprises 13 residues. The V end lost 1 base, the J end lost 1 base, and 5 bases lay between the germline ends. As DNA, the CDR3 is TGCGCCAGCAGCCAAGTGGCGTCCTACGAGCAGTACTTC. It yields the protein CASSQVASYEQYF.

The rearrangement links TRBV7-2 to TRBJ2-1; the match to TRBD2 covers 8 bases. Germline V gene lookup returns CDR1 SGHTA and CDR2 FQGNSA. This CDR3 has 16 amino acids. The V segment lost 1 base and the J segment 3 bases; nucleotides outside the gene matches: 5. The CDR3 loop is CASSLDGSGDYNEQFF. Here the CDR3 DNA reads TGTGCCAGCAGCTTAGACGGTAGCGGGGACTACAATGAGCAGTTCTTC.

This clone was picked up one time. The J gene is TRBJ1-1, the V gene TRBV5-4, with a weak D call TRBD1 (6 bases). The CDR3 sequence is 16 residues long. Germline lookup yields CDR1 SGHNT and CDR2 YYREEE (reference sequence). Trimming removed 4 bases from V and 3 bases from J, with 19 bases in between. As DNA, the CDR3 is TGTGCCAGCAGCGCCGGGGGGGGGCGGTCGTACACTGAAGCTTTCTTT. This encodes CASSAGGGRSYTEAFF.

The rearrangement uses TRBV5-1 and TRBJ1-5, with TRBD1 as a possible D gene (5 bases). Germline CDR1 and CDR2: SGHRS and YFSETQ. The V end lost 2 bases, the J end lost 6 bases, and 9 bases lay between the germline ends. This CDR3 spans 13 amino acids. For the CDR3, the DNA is TGCGCCAGCAGCTTCAGGGTCGGTCAGCCCCAGCATTTT. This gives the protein CASSFRVGQPQHF.

The CDR3 sequence: CASSVAPPDSHPSEQFF. The DNA for the CDR3 is TGTGCCAGCAGCGTAGCCCCCCCGGACAGCCACCCTAGTGAGCAGTTCTTC. The gene calls are TRBV9 and TRBJ2-1; TRBD1 might be the D (6 bases). This CDR3 region has 17 residues. Trimming pared 0 bases from V and 9 bases from J, leaving 22 bases between. Germline V gene lookup returns CDR1 SGDLS and CDR2 YYNGEE.

The CDR3 loop is CASSQIDRGSEQFF. CDR3 coding DNA: TGTGCCAGCAGCCAAATCGACCGGGGCAGTGAGCAGTTCTTC. The V gene is TRBV14, the J gene TRBJ2-1, with D possibly being TRBD1 or TRBD2 (5 bases each). The CDR3 sequence is 14 residues long. Germline values: CDR1 SGHDN, CDR2 FVKESK. V was shortened by 2 bases and J by 9 bases, with 14 bases between the two germline ends. The full variable domain, its missing parts supplied by reference TRBV14 and TRBJ2-1, is EAGVTQFPSHSVIEKGQTVTLRCDPISGHDNLYWYRRVMGKEIKFLLHFVKESKQDESGMPNNRFLAERTGGTYSTLKVQPAELEDSGVYFCASSQIDRGSEQFFGPGTRLTVL.

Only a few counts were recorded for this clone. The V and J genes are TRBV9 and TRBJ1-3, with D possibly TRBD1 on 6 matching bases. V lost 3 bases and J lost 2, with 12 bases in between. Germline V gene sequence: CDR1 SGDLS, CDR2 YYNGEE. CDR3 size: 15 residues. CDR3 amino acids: CASSGAGTPGNTIYF. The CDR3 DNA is TGTGCCAGCAGCGGGGCCGGGACACCTGGAAACACCATATATTTT.

For the CDR3, the DNA is TGCGCCAGCAGCTTGGCCGGGACTAGCGGGGACAAGACCCAGTACTTC. It specifies CASSLAGTSGDKTQYF. The chain is built from TRBV5-1 and TRBJ2-5; 13 bases align to TRBD2. J gave up 6 bases and V 0 bases, and 5 bases lay outside the gene matches. The CDR3 covers 16 residues. The germline V gene has CDR1 SGHRS and CDR2 YFSETQ.

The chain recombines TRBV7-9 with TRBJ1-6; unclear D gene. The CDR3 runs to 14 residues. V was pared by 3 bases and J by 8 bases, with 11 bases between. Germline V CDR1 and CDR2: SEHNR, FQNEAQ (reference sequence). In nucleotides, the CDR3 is TGTGCCAGCAGCTTCAGAGGGTTAGATTCACCCCTCCACTTT. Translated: CASSFRGLDSPLHF.

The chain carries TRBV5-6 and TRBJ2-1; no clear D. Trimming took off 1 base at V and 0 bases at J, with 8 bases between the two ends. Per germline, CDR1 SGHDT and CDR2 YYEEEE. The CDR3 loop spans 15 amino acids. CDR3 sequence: CASSLNRLSYNEQFF. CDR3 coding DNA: TGTGCCAGCAGCTTGAATAGGCTCTCCTACAATGAGCAGTTCTTC. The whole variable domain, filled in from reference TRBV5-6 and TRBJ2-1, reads DAGVTQSPTHLIKTRGQQVTLRCSPKSGHDTVSWYQQALGQGPQFIFQYYEEEERQRGNFPDRFSGHQFPNYSSELNVNALLLGDSALYLCASSLNRLSYNEQFFGPGTRLTVL.

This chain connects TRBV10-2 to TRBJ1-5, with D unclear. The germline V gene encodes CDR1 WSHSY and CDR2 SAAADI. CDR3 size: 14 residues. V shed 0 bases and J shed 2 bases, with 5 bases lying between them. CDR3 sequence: CASSESYRNQPQHF. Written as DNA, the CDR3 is TGCGCCAGCAGTGAGTCGTATCGCAATCAGCCCCAGCATTTT.